This entry is about one TCR beta chain. The sample belongs to a study of T cells in Graves' hyperthyroidism and ophthalmopathy. With 0 bases removed from V and 2 bases from J, the gap between germline ends came to 4 bases. This CDR3 is 14 amino acids long. The V gene's germline CDR1 is LGHNT and CDR2 FRNRAP. The source material, RNA transcripts, was used to amplify TCR beta CDR3 regions. When the TCR CDR3 underwent first-round RT-PCR, the HTBI primer set was used. TCRdb re-analysed the multiplex PCR reads in MiXCR, keeping a single row per CDR3 protein. The sample contains 500,000 to 600,000 distinct CDR3 sequences, roughly 21% of which appear only once.

This chain joins TRBV12-5 and TRBJ2-2; no firm D call. The sample consisted of blood. The receptor was derived from a man aged 35 to 55 with Graves' ophthalmopathy. The CDR3 reads CASGLVTNTGELFF. CDR3 DNA sequence: TGTGCTAGTGGTTTGGTGACCAACACCGGGGAGCTGTTTTTT.